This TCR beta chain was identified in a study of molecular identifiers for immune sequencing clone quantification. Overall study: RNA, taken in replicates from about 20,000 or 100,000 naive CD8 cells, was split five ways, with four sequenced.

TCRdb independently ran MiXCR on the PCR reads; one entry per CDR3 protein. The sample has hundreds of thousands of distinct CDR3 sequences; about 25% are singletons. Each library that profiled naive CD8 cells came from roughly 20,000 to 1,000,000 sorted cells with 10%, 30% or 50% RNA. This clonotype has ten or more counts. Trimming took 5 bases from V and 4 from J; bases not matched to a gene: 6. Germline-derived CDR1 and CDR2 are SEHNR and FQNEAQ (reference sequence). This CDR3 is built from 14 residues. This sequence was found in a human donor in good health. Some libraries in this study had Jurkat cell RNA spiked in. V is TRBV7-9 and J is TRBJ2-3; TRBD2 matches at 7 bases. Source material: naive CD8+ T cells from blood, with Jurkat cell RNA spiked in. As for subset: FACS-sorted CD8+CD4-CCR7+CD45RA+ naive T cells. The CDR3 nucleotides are TGTGCCAGCAGCCCGAGCGGGAATGCAGATACGCAGTATTTT. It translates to CASSPSGNADTQYF.